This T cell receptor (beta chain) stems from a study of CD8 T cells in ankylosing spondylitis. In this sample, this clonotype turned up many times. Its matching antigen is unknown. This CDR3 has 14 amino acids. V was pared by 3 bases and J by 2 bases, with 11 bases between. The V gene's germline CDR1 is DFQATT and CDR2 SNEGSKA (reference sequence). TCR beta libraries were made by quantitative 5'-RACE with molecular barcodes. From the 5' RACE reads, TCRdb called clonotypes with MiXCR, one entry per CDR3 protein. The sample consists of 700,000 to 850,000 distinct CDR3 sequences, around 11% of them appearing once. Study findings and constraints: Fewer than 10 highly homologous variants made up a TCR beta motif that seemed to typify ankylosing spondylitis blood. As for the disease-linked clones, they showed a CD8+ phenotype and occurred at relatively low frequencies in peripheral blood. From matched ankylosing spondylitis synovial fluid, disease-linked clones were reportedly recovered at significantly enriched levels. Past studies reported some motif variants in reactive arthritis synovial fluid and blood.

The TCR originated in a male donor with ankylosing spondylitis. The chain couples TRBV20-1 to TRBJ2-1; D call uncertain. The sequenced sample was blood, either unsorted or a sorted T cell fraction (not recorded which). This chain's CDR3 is CSASTPQAYNEQFF. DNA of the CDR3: TGCAGTGCTAGTACCCCCCAGGCCTACAATGAGCAGTTCTTC.